This TCR beta chain is from a study of identical twins. Healthy Caucasians, and only they, were the donors. With 4 bases removed from V and 4 bases from J, the gap between germline ends came to 16 bases. The CDR3 loop spans 14 amino acids. Germline V lookup: CDR1 DFQATT, CDR2 SNEGSKA (reference sequence). This clonotype was detected ten times or more. Its antigen is as yet unknown. Template switching (which added a universal primer site) was used, and cDNA carried unique molecular identifiers. TCRdb processed the 5' RACE reads anew with MiXCR; each CDR3 protein has one entry. Of 450,000 or so distinct CDR3 sequences in the sample, 24% were seen once. Findings of the study overall: Zero-insertion analyses might be partly confounded by invariant T cells like MAIT and iNKT.

Separately, the same data were catalogued under a study of T cells expressing NK-cell markers. That work adds: Whether expanded NKG2C+ T cell clones were HCMV specific stayed uncertain.

The chain uses TRBV20-1 and TRBJ1-1; weak D call: TRBD1 (5 bases). The clonotype was recovered from a woman younger than 35 in good health. The sample taken for sequencing was CD4+ T cells sorted from blood. In DNA form, the CDR3 reads TGCAGTGCTATTGACCCCCGGGGCCTCACTGAAGCTTTCTTT. Translating it yields CSAIDPRGLTEAFF.